Here is one TCR beta chain with its context. A single count supports this clone. Its antigen remains undetermined. A read error may produce the germline difference seen at one junction end. The source of the sample is a study of blood T cell repertoires in COVID-19 (dated by TCRdb to 2020 to 2021). Background for the entire study: The collaborator samples originated in the United States, Italy and Spain and spanned the acute and convalescent phases of COVID-19. The prospective study material was composed of cDNA or gDNA derived from T cells, B-cell-depleted T cells, or PBMCs. The dataset comprised deeply sampled blood TCRbeta repertoires from subjects exposed to, actively infected with, or recovered from COVID-19. The repertoires were made available in a free public database intended to serve as a resource for research on the immune response to SARS-CoV-2. Samples were obtained from the ongoing ImmuneRACE study (first 160 participants) and from over 1,000 subjects provided by 6 global collaborators. Sample metadata almost always included a de-identified subject ID, COVID-19 status, age in years and sex. Where available, HLA class I and class II types were obtained from metadata supplied by the sample provider rather than from assay-based typing.

The immunoSEQ Assay, a bias-controlled multiplex PCR, was used to amplify TCRbeta CDR3 regions from genomic DNA. Under the source paper's analysis protocol: Nucleated cell counts per sample were estimated from amplification of reference gene primers within the assay. To quantify the absolute abundance of each unique TCRbeta CDR3 rearrangement, sequence reads were collapsed and filtered. For each sample, productive Simpson clonality was calculated as the square root of Simpson's diversity index across productive rearrangements. This immuneACCESS table, as held by TCRdb, lists in-frame sequences with V and J called but not all clones. Of the missing ones, under half trace to an unresolved V gene in checked studies; the others have no known cause. V and J calls and clone size are as listed in that table; D and trimming were resolved from the DNA. The sample includes 500,000 or so clones, with roughly 87% observed a single time. The biggest ten clones account for approximately 0.7% of the sample.

Paper-wide results and their limitations: How much clinical and demographic metadata was included differed by source and by participant, and the metadata was provided uncurated.

Spanning cysteine to phenylalanine, the CDR3 consists of 14 amino acids. The entry retains the CDR3 DNA only, 42 bases that are in frame from base 1. Reading the germline V gene (reference sequence) gives CDR1 MNHEY and CDR2 SMNVEV. In the prospective study, participants were roughly 18 to 100 years old, resided in 24 geographic areas of the United States, and were enrolled through a virtual design. In the prospective study, cohorts were assigned on the basis of participant-reported clinical history obtained from a screening survey and a study questionnaire. ImmuneRACE Cohort 3 recovered participants were defined by two consecutive negative NP/OP PCR tests, healthcare professional clearance, or symptom resolution. In the prospective study, whole blood, serum and a nasopharyngeal or oropharyngeal swab were collected from each participant by mobile phlebotomists. Additional blood draws and questionnaires over an approximately 2-month period could optionally be provided by prospective study participants. Prospective study blood samples were shipped either frozen or at room temperature before DNA extraction.

This chain is built from TRBV27 and TRBJ1-5, and perhaps TRBD1 as D gene, on 5 matching bases. Sequenced: PBMCs or T cells enriched from blood (not recorded which). This TCR derives from a woman between 18 and 30 years old who had recovered from COVID-19. The CDR3 region reads CTSSFGTLGGPQHF. In nucleotide form, the sequence is TGTACCAGCAGTTTCGGGACTCTTGGGGGGCCCCAGCATTTT.